This TCR beta chain was found in a study of control samples from healthy donors and cancer patients. TCRdb's table, derived via immunoSEQ multiplex PCR, lists solely in-frame clones and lacks some. The sample holds roughly 400,000 clones, 75% to 95% seen once. Germline V lookup: CDR1 SQVTM, CDR2 ANQGSEA. Trimming removed 4 bases from V and 7 bases from J, with 22 bases in between. The CDR3 runs 15 residues. The clonotype was recovered from a man aged 40-49 years with head and neck cancer. V and J are TRBV29-1 and TRBJ1-1; D unclear. Material for sequencing was PBMCs. The CDR3: CSVVFFEGYQIEAFF. CDR3 coding DNA: TGCAGCGTTGTTTTCTTTGAAGGATATCAGATTGAAGCTTTCTTT.